Reported below is one T cell receptor (beta chain). The specificity of this receptor is unknown. No base-level quality is on record; no much larger clone is a single base apart. TCRbeta CDR3 regions were profiled by bias-controlled multiplex PCR amplification of genomic DNA with the immunoSEQ Assay. From the authors' description of their analysis: The absolute abundance of each unique TCRbeta CDR3 region was quantified after sequences were collapsed and filtered. Differential abundance was assessed using a binomial (Fisher-equivalent) model and a beta-binomial model in which time-dependent variance fitted from healthy donors was added. Clones with fewer than 5 combined templates were removed, and a clone was called differentially abundant if the clone's Benjamini-Hochberg FDR was below 0.01. Using the form v = (b*log(k)+a)^2, the beta-binomial variance was modeled as a function of the total template count across the two samples. This immuneACCESS table, as held by TCRdb, lists in-frame sequences with V and J called but not all clones. Of the missing ones, under half trace to an unresolved V gene in checked studies; the others have no known cause. From that table come the V and J calls and clone size; the DNA was used to work out D and trimming. Within this sample are around 84,000 clones, with over 85% of them counted one time only. The ten largest clones add up to 7.3% of the sample.

The data originate from a study of identifying expanded T cells in peripheral blood (dated by TCRdb to between 2018 and 2021). For the study in its entirety: Separate aliquots of the same genomic DNA pool were sequenced to produce technical replicates, and four replicates were compared in pairs. Summary of the overall study and its limitations: Between technical replicates the binomial model flagged approximately 1.2 differentially abundant clones, whereas over around two weeks the binomial model flagged about 16.4 and over approximately 4 weeks approximately 18. Across all healthy-donor time intervals, the beta-binomial model significantly cut both the number of clones called differentially abundant and the false-positive rate. Across all healthy donors, variance in clone template counts between approximately two-week samples was found to increase significantly with total template count. It was expected by the authors that biological variance in healthy repertoires might increase further over much longer intervals, such as months to years.

Looking up the germline V gene (reference sequence) yields CDR1 LNHDA and CDR2 SQIVND. Taken from cysteine to phenylalanine, the CDR3 has 17 residues. The CDR3 DNA has 51 bases and is translated from base 1. From V the trimming removes 3 bases and from J it removes 1 base, while the gene matches leave 5 bases of the junction unaccounted for. No immune events such as infections were documented for the healthy donors during the collection period. Blood repertoires from healthy donors were used as a training cohort for calibrating time-dependent variance in a beta-binomial model of differential abundance of T-cell clones. The training cohort included some ten healthy donors, of whom 3 were female and 7 were male. An age range of about 25 to 64 years, with an average of around 44 years, was recorded for the donors. Whole blood, obtained from a commercial supplier, was collected from each healthy donor at three time points spaced about 2 weeks apart. For immunosequencing, genomic DNA was extracted from whole blood that had not been sorted.

The rearrangement joined TRBV19 to TRBJ2-1; 11 nucleotides in the junction match TRBD2. Sequenced material: blood. The source of this sequence is a person aged 18 to 70 in good health. In nucleotide form, the sequence is TGTGCCAGTAGTATGGGTCTAGCGGGAGGATCCTACAATGAGCAGTTCTTC. This yields the protein CASSMGLAGGSYNEQFF.